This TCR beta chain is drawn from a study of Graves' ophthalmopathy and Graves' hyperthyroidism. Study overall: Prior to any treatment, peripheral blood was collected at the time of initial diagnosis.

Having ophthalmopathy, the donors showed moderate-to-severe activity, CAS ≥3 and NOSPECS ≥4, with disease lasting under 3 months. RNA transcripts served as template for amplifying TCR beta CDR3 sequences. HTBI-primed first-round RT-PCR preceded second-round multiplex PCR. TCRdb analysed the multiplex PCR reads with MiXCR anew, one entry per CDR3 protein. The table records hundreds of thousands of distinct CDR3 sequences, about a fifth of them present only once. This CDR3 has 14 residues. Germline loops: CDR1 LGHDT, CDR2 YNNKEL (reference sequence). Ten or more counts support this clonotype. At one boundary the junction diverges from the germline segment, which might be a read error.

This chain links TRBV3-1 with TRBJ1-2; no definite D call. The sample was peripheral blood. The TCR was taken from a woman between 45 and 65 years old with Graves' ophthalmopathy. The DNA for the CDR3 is TGTGCCAGCAGTCAAGGACGGACTAACTATGGCTACACCTTC. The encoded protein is CASSQGRTNYGYTF.